What follows describes a single T cell receptor (beta chain). The antigen is unknown. Germline V lookup: CDR1 MDHEN, CDR2 SYDVKM. Trimming pared 5 bases from V and 2 bases from J, leaving 14 bases between. There are 15 residues in the CDR3. TCRdb analysed the 5' RACE reads with MiXCR anew, one entry per CDR3 protein. The sample lists around 500,000 distinct CDR3 sequences; just over 20% were seen once. This specimen comes from a study of T cells after yellow fever vaccination. Study-wide background: Libraries from low-cell-number fractions were prepared with the SMART-Seq v4 Ultra Low Input RNA kit.

Study observations and caveats: Only a minor proportion of clonotypes was detected across both CD4 and CD8 compartments.

The sequencing here drew on PBMCs, taken roughly 23 days after the first yellow fever vaccination. The receptor comes from a man between 18 and 35 years old who received the YFV17D yellow fever vaccine. J is TRBJ2-3 and V is TRBV28; a possible D gene is TRBD2 (6 bases). DNA for the CDR3: TGTGCCAGCAGTCGGTCTCGGGGGAACACAGATACGCAGTATTTT. Translated: CASSRSRGNTDTQYF.